This T cell receptor (beta chain) appears in the sequencing data of a study of blood T cell repertoires in COVID-19. Study-level information: Nucleic acid was either cDNA or gDNA, and it came from T cells, B-cell-depleted T cells, or PBMCs.

This CDR3 has 14 residues. The germline gives CDR1 SNHLY, CDR2 FYNNEI. V was shortened by 5 bases and J by 3 bases, with 12 bases between the two germline ends. Original analysis: Estimation of nucleated cell counts relied on the amplification of reference gene primers. Profiling relied on immunoSEQ multiplex PCR, and the TCRdb table lists in-frame clones only, not all of them. V and J calls and clone size are those listed in that table; D and trimming were worked out from the DNA. This table holds around 340,000 clones, around 88% found once. The V call is TRBV2, the J call TRBJ2-3; D may be TRBD1 (5 bases). This sequence originates from a man younger than 40 with active or convalescent COVID-19. Source material: peripheral blood. CDR3 sequence: CASSRRQTTDTQYF. The CDR3, as DNA: TGTGCCAGCAGTCGAAGACAGACAACAGATACGCAGTATTTT.